Presented here are 3 T cell receptor beta chains from one specimen sequenced in a study of TIL therapy for anti-PD-1-resistant metastatic lung cancer. The libraries were made with immunoSEQ v3. The protocol was immunoSEQ multiplex PCR, while the TCRdb copy is restricted to in-frame clones and leaves out a portion. Among under 60,000 clones listed, about 86% were seen once. Time point noted: pre-treatment sample, taken before nivolumab and TIL therapy. This material consisted of blood, taken at baseline. The receptors come from a person aged 25-79 years with non-small cell lung cancer.

The J gene is TRBJ2-7, the V gene TRBV3-1 (or the pseudogene TRBV3-2); D ambiguous. The CDR3 runs to 15 residues. Trimming left V 0 bases short and J 3 bases short, with 12 bases between. Per the germline V gene, CDR1 is LGHDT and CDR2 is YNNKEL (reference sequence). The DNA of the CDR3 is TGTGCCAGCAGCCAAGATCGTACAGTGGGCTACGAGCAGTACTTC. Translation: CASSQDRTVGYEQYF.

The chain is built from TRBV3-1 (or the pseudogene TRBV3-2) and TRBJ2-4; 10 positions match TRBD1. Germline V gene sequence: CDR1 LGHDT, CDR2 YNNKEL (reference sequence). The CDR3 totals 17 residues. Losses at the gene ends were 6 bases for V and 9 bases for J; bases not matched to a gene: 17. CDR3 amino acids: CASRDDRGPPFKSIQYF. CDR3 bases: TGTGCCAGCAGAGACGACAGGGGGCCTCCTTTTAAGAGCATTCAGTACTTC.

In this sample, this clone turned up once. The rearrangement uses TRBV6-1 and TRBJ2-3; maybe TRBD1 (6 bases). This CDR3 region has 13 residues. CDR1 and CDR2 from the germline V gene are MNHNS and SASEGT. V was clipped by 2 bases and J by 6 bases, with 9 bases between them. CDR3 in DNA: TGTGCCAGCAGTGAAAACAGGGACGATACGCAGTATTTT. Its protein is CASSENRDDTQYF.